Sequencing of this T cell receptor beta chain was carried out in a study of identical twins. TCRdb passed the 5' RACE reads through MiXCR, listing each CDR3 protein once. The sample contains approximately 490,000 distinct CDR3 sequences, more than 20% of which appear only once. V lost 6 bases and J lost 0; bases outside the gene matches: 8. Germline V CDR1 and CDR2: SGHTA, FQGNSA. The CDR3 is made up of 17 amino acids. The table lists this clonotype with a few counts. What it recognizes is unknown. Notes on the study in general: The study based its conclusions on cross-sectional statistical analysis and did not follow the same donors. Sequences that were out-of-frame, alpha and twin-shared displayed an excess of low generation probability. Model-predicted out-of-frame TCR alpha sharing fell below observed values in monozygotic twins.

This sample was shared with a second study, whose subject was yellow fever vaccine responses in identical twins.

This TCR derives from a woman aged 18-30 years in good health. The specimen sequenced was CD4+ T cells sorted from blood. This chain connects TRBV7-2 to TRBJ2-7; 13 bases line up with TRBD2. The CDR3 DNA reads TGTGCCAGCAGGAGACTAGCGGGAGGAATTAGCTCCTACGAGCAGTACTTC. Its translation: CASRRLAGGISSYEQYF.